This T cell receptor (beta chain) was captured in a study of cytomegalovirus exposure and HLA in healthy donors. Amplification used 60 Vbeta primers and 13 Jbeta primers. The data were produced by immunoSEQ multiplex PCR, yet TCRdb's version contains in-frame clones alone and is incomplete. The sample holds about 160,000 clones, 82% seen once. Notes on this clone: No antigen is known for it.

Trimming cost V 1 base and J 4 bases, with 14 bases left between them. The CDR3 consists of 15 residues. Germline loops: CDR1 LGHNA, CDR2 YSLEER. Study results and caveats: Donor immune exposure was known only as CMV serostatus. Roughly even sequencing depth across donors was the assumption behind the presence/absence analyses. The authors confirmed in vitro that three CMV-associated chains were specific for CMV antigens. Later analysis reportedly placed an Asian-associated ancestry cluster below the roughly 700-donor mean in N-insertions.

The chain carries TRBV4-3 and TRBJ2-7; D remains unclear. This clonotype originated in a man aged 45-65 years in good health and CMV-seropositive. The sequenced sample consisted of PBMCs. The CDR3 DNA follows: TGCGCCAGCAGCCAAGTGTCCGGGTCCGTTTACGAGCAGTACTTC. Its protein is CASSQVSGSVYEQYF.